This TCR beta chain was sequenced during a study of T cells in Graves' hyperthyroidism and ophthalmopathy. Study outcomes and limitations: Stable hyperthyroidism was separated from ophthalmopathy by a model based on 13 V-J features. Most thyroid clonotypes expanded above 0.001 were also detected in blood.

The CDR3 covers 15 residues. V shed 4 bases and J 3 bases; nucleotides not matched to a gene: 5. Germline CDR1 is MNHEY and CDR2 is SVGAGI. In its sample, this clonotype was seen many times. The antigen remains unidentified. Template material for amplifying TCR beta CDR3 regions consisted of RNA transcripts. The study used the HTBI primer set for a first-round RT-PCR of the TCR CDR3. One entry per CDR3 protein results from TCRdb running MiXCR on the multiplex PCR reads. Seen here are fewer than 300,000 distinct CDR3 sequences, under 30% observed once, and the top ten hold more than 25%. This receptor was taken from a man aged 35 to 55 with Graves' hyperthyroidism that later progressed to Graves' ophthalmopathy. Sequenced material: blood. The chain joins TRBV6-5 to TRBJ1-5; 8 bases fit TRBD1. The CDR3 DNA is TGTGCCAGCAGTTCTGAGACAGGGGACAATCAGCCCCAGCATTTT. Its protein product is CASSSETGDNQPQHF.